This T cell receptor beta chain was identified during a study of cytomegalovirus exposure and HLA in healthy donors. Germline-derived CDR1 and CDR2 are LGHNA and YNFKEQ. There are 16 residues in the CDR3. V lost 4 bases and J lost 5; bases outside the gene matches: 13. 60 Vbeta and 13 Jbeta primers were used in PCR. Assay used: immunoSEQ multiplex PCR; TCRdb lists only in-frame clones, some missing. This table has fewer than 200,000 clones, less than 80% appearing once. Study results and caveats: In vitro experiments confirmed that a few CMV-associated chains were specific for CMV antigens. Sequencing likely generated an artifact that appeared as a cluster of highly shared sequence variants. The listing of approximately 160 TCR beta chains classed them as cytomegalovirus-associated.

Note on this clone: What it recognizes is unknown.

Sequenced input: PBMCs. V is TRBV4-2 and J is TRBJ1-2; TRBD1 matches 7 bases. The sequence was collected from a female donor in good health and CMV-seronegative. The CDR3 sequence is CASSLGQSESQYGYTF. As DNA, the CDR3 is TGTGCCAGCAGCCTGGGACAGTCGGAATCTCAATATGGCTACACCTTC.